This TCR beta chain was captured in a study of blood T cell repertoires in COVID-19. Authors' processing steps: Counts of nucleated cells, estimated from reference gene primer amplification, were obtained. Only in-frame clones appear in the TCRdb table, and some are missing; sequencing was by immunoSEQ multiplex PCR. V and J calls and clone size come straight from that table; D and trimming were deduced from the DNA. Found here are about 50,000 clones, about 77% of them singletons; the top ten hold about 40%. This clone was detected many times. There are 12 residues in the CDR3. V was pared by 7 bases and J by 9 bases, with 8 bases of the junction left unmatched. The germline V gene encodes CDR1 MNHEY and CDR2 SVGAGI.

Source material: peripheral blood. The receptor comes from a man aged 65 to 79 with active or convalescent COVID-19. This sequence joins TRBV6-5 and TRBJ1-1, with TRBD1 matching over 7 bases. The DNA for the CDR3 is TGTGCCAGCACCCTGGGGACAGACAAAGCTTTCTTT. This sequence encodes CASTLGTDKAFF.